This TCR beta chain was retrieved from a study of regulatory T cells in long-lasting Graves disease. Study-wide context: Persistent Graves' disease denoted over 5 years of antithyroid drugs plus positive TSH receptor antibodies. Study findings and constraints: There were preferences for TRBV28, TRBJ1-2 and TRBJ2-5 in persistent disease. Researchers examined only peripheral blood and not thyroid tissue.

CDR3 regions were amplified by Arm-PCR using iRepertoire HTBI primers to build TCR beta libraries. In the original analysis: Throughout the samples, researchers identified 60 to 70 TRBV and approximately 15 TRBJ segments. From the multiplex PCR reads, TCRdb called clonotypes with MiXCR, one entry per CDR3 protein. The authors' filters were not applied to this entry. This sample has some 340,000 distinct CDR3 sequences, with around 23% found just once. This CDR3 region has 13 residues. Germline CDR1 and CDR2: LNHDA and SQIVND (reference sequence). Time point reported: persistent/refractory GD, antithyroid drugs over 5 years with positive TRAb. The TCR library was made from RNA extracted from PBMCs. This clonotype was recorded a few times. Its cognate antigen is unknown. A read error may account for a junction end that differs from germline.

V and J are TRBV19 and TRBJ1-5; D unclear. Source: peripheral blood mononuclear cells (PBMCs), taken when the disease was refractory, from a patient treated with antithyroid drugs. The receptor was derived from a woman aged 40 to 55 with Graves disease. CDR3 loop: CASSIGINRPQHF. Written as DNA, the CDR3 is TGTGCCAGTAGTATAGGGATAAATCGGCCCCAGCATTTT.